The rows below give T cell receptor beta chains drawn from one sample of a study of blood T cells in healthy people across ages. In TCRdb, the 5' RACE reads were re-called with MiXCR into one record per CDR3 protein. The sample lists over 1.5 million distinct CDR3 sequences; roughly 50% were seen once. Material for sequencing was blood. The receptor set was obtained from a woman aged 40-49 years in good health. Each CDR3 is given with its conserved first and last residue. A D gene is named only where the DNA matches it firmly.

J,V,D,CDR3
TRBJ1-5,TRBV4-2,NA,CASSQEAGLPPQHF
TRBJ2-5,TRBV10-3,NA,CAISEAARGHETQYF
TRBJ2-1,TRBV4-2,TRBD1,CASSHGTGNYEQFF
TRBJ1-4,TRBV20-1,NA,CSAPRRDTSNEKLFF
TRBJ2-5,TRBV20-1,NA,CSARDHRLPPGETQYF
TRBJ1-2,TRBV9,NA,CASSAQGIGGYTF
TRBJ2-7,TRBV4-2,NA,CASSRSPTGAYEQYF
TRBJ2-7,TRBV29-1,NA,CSVGLYEQYF
TRBJ2-5,TRBV11-2,NA,CASSLGSESYKQYF
TRBJ2-7,TRBV7-2,TRBD2,CASSRRGASGVYEQYF
TRBJ2-5,TRBV7-3,NA,CASSPGNYETQYF
TRBJ1-2,TRBV6-1,NA,CASSDQRTYGYTF
TRBJ2-7,TRBV4-3,NA,CASSSGTQYDEQYF
TRBJ2-5,TRBV4-2,TRBD1,CASSQDGPGQGWETQYF
TRBJ1-6,TRBV25-1,NA,CASSDRSRQRNSPLHF
TRBJ2-5,TRBV10-1,NA,CASSEKRIGGTQYF
TRBJ2-5,TRBV18,NA,CASSLGRRGPNQETQYF
TRBJ1-5,TRBV4-3,NA,CASSQDPQINQPQHF
TRBJ2-2,TRBV5-1,NA,CASSSRASLNTGELFF
TRBJ1-2,TRBV29-1,NA,CSVDWDGYTF
TRBJ2-7,TRBV9,TRBD2,CASSVEGGRVYEQYF
TRBJ1-2,TRBV7-8,NA,CASSFDGSDNYGYTF
TRBJ2-7,TRBV6-6,TRBD2,CASHNLRGASYEQYF
TRBJ2-5,TRBV7-9,NA,CASSLLFLETQYF
TRBJ2-1,TRBV7-7,TRBD1,CASSADRMGSYNEQFF
TRBJ2-5,TRBV7-2,TRBD2,CASSLAAGGGETQYF
TRBJ1-2,TRBV5-1,NA,CASSPRRETNYGYTF
TRBJ2-3,TRBV6-2/TRBV6-3,TRBD2,CASTSGTTYSTDTQYF
TRBJ1-4,TRBV5-1,NA,CASSNLATNEKLFF
TRBJ2-1,TRBV20-1,TRBD2,CSALADHYNEQFF
TRBJ1-2,TRBV6-5,NA,CASIASGDYGYTF
TRBJ2-7,TRBV7-6,NA,CASSDLSEQYF
TRBJ2-5,TRBV5-1,NA,CASRAEFYYNEQYF
TRBJ2-7,TRBV5-1,TRBD2,CASSSRGDPSYEQYF
TRBJ2-3,TRBV28,NA,CASTPSWETQYF
TRBJ2-1,TRBV20-1,NA,CRAKRVPGGQFF
TRBJ2-3,TRBV7-3,TRBD2,CASSNLAGRKDTQYF
TRBJ2-6,TRBV4-3,NA,CASSEGTEAGANVLTF
TRBJ2-3,TRBV7-8,NA,CASSLSMIGDGGRGSTDTQYF
TRBJ1-2,TRBV15,NA,CATSGRGDYTF
TRBJ1-5,TRBV2,TRBD1,CASSEVWDRVSSQPQHF
TRBJ1-2,TRBV9,NA,CASSVAAEWSYGYTF
TRBJ2-7,TRBV10-3,NA,CAISGTQGVYEQYF
TRBJ2-3,TRBV7-2,NA,CASSLAWGLSTDTQYF
TRBJ2-4,TRBV11-2,NA,CASSWTPEEQYF
TRBJ2-5,TRBV9,NA,CASSVGGLPQETQYF